This passage covers 19 T cell receptor beta chains from one sample sequenced in a study of cytomegalovirus exposure and HLA in healthy donors. It was with 60 Vbeta and 13 Jbeta primers that the PCR ran. Some clones are missing from TCRdb's copy, which holds only in-frame ones; the method was immunoSEQ multiplex PCR. The table lists approximately 92,000 clones, about 86% of them singletons. Sequenced input: PBMCs. These receptor sequences come from an older woman in good health and CMV-seropositive.

The gene calls are TRBV10-1 and TRBJ1-2, with D perhaps matching TRBD1 (5 bases). The CDR3 length is 13 residues. Germline CDR1 reads WNHNN; CDR2 reads SYGVQD (reference sequence). The ends were cut back, 9 bases at V and 0 bases at J, with 11 bases in the middle. The CDR3 region is CASVDRANYGYTF. CDR3 nucleotide sequence: TGCGCCAGTGTCGACAGAGCTAACTATGGCTACACCTTC.

This clone was detected only a few times. CDR3 sequence: CASSVLRSTEAFF. The CDR3 DNA follows: TGTGCCAGCAGTGTCCTGAGGAGCACTGAAGCTTTCTTT. The rearrangement uses TRBV2 and TRBJ1-1; no reliable D call. This CDR3 has 13 residues. Per the germline V gene, CDR1 is SNHLY and CDR2 is FYNNEI. Trimming cost V 4 bases and J 4 bases, with 10 bases left between them.

This chain connects TRBV2 to TRBJ2-3; TRBD1 is a possible D gene (6 bases). V was shortened by 1 base and J by 0 bases, with 11 bases between the two germline ends. CDR3 length: 16 residues. Per germline, CDR1 SNHLY and CDR2 FYNNEI. The DNA for the CDR3 is TGTGCCAGCAGTGAAGGGGGGACACCTAGCACAGATACGCAGTATTTT. Protein sequence: CASSEGGTPSTDTQYF.

J is TRBJ2-5 and V is TRBV30; D perhaps matches TRBD1 (6 bases). This CDR3 has 13 residues. Trimming shortened V by 6 bases and J by 4 bases, and 15 bases separated the two germline ends. The V gene's germline CDR1 is GTSNPN and CDR2 SVGIG (reference sequence). CDR3 DNA: TGTGCCTGTCCCGCAGACAGGACAGAGACCCAGTACTTC. Amino acid sequence: CACPADRTETQYF.

The rearrangement uses TRBV7-2 and TRBJ2-5; 11 nucleotides match TRBD1. The J call is doubtful: the DNA matches TRBJ2-7 better. The germline V gene has CDR1 SGHTA and CDR2 FQGNSA. The CDR3 runs to 14 residues. This CDR3 is CASSSRTGGNEQYF. CDR3 coding DNA: TGTGCCAGCAGCTCCAGGACAGGGGGCAACGAGCAGTACTTC.

The V call is TRBV7-9, the J call TRBJ2-3, with TRBD2 matching over 13 bases. The CDR3 extends over 19 amino acids. From germline, CDR1 is SEHNR and CDR2 FQNEAQ (reference sequence). Germline trimming cut 5 bases from V and 4 bases from J; bases unmatched to any gene: 15. CDR3 sequence reads: CASSKQVPGLAGWADTQYF. DNA of the CDR3: TGTGCCAGCAGCAAACAGGTTCCGGGACTAGCGGGGTGGGCAGATACGCAGTATTTT.

The chain employs TRBV28 and TRBJ2-5; 8 bases map to TRBD2. The CDR3 totals 16 residues. The V gene end was trimmed by 6 bases and the J gene end by 2 bases; junction bases not matched to a gene: 11. The germline V gene encodes CDR1 MDHEN and CDR2 SYDVKM. Here the CDR3 DNA reads TGTGCCAGCAGCCGTACGGGACTAGTCATACAAGAGACCCAGTACTTC. This encodes CASSRTGLVIQETQYF.

The chain recombines TRBV11-2 with TRBJ1-2; tentatively, D is TRBD1 (5 bases). This CDR3 comprises 16 residues. Per the germline V gene, CDR1 is SGHAT and CDR2 is FQNNGV. Trimming cost V 2 bases and J 7 bases, with 20 bases left between them. The CDR3 DNA reads as TGTGCCAGCAGCTTAAGTTTGGCTGGGGGGTTCCCTGGCTACACCTTC. Its protein is CASSLSLAGGFPGYTF.

This rearrangement joins TRBV4-3 to TRBJ1-4; 9 nucleotides agree with TRBD1. Germline CDR1 reads LGHNA; CDR2 reads YSLEER. The V and J ends lost 1 base and 8 bases, in that order; junction bases with no gene match: 5. This CDR3 comprises 15 residues. This CDR3 reads CASSQGDRVREKLFF. CDR3 in DNA: TGCGCCAGCAGCCAAGGGGACAGGGTCAGAGAAAAACTGTTTTTT.

This sequence joins TRBV14 and TRBJ1-1; 8 nucleotides line up with TRBD1. After removal of 5 bases from V and 3 bases from J, the junction contained 2 bases not matched to a gene. The germline V gene has CDR1 SGHDN and CDR2 FVKESK. The CDR3 covers 13 residues. In nucleotides, the CDR3 is TGTGCCAGCAGCAAGGACAGGGACACTGAAGCTTTCTTT. Translating gives CASSKDRDTEAFF.

The V gene is TRBV5-1, the J gene TRBJ2-1; 8 bases align to TRBD2. Unmatched junction bases numbered 4, after V lost 2 bases and J lost 9 bases. The CDR3 is 13 residues long. Germline V gives CDR1 SGHRS, CDR2 YFSETQ. This CDR3 reads CASSLAGEVEQFF. In DNA form, the CDR3 reads TGCGCCAGCAGCTTAGCGGGAGAGGTTGAGCAGTTCTTC.

V usage is TRBV11-3 and J usage is TRBJ2-7; possibly TRBD2 for D (6 bases). Germline-derived CDR1 and CDR2 are SGHNT and YENEEA. V gave up 0 bases and J gave up 3 bases, with 12 bases separating them. CDR3 size: 15 residues. CDR3 loop: CASSLEQEGLYEQYF. Written as DNA, the CDR3 is TGTGCCAGCAGCTTAGAACAGGAGGGCCTCTACGAGCAGTACTTC.

The chain joins TRBV29-1 to TRBJ1-4; D gene unclear. Trimming removed 7 bases at V and 8 bases at J, with 17 bases between. Germline CDR1 is SQVTM and CDR2 is ANQGSEA. This CDR3 region has 13 residues. CDR3 protein: CSAQRALGEKLFF. The CDR3 DNA reads TGCAGCGCTCAACGGGCACTAGGAGAAAAACTGTTTTTT.

The chain uses TRBV5-6 and TRBJ1-2, with a tentative D call TRBD1 (5 bases). The CDR3 sequence is 16 residues long. CDR1 is SGHDT, CDR2 YYEEEE, per germline. V gave up 6 bases and J gave up 0 bases, with 18 bases separating them. CDR3 sequence: CASTVFDRQTNYGYTF. CDR3 nucleotides: TGTGCCAGCACTGTTTTTGACAGACAGACTAACTATGGCTACACCTTC. Variable domain in full (rest from reference TRBV5-6 and TRBJ1-2): DAGVTQSPTHLIKTRGQQVTLRCSPKSGHDTVSWYQQALGQGPQFIFQYYEEEERQRGNFPDRFSGHQFPNYSSELNVNALLLGDSALYLCASTVFDRQTNYGYTFGSGTRLTVV.

This sequence joins TRBV9 and TRBJ1-1, with TRBD1 as a possible D gene (6 bases). This CDR3 has 14 residues. The ends were cut back, 2 bases at V and 1 base at J, with 9 bases in the middle. The germline CDR1 and CDR2 sequences are SGDLS and YYNGEE. The CDR3 loop is CASSVLQGNTEAFF. The CDR3 DNA is TGTGCCAGCAGCGTGCTACAGGGGAACACTGAAGCTTTCTTT.

The chain joins TRBV10-1 to TRBJ2-2; 7 positions match TRBD2. The CDR3 covers 14 residues. V lost 7 bases, J lost 5 bases, and 7 bases stayed unmatched. Germline V gene data show CDR1 as WNHNN and CDR2 as SYGVQD (reference sequence). The CDR3 reads CASKRDYSTGELFF. CDR3 DNA sequence: TGCGCCAGCAAAAGGGACTACTCAACCGGGGAGCTGTTTTTT.

V usage is TRBV6-4 and J usage is TRBJ2-4; weak D call: TRBD1 (6 bases). This CDR3 is built from 12 residues. In germline, CDR1 is MRHNA, CDR2 SNTAGT. V was trimmed by 3 bases and J by 6 bases, leaving 6 bases between them. CDR3 loop: CASSEGGNIQYF. The CDR3 DNA follows: TGTGCCAGCAGTGAAGGGGGAAACATTCAGTACTTC.

The chain carries TRBV7-8 and TRBJ1-1; tentative D call: TRBD1 (5 bases). Trimming cost V 5 bases and J 0 bases, with 10 bases left between them. The CDR3 has 14 residues. The germline V gene has CDR1 SGHVS and CDR2 FQNEAQ. In DNA form, the CDR3 reads TGTGCCAGCAGCCGACAGCCGATGAACACTGAAGCTTTCTTT. Translation gives CASSRQPMNTEAFF.

J is TRBJ2-1 and V is TRBV11-3, with a possible D match to TRBD1 (7 bases). Germline CDR1 and CDR2: SGHNT and YENEEA. Trimming shortened V by 4 bases and J by 4 bases, and 17 bases separated the two germline ends. This CDR3 is built from 16 residues. The CDR3 nucleotides read TGTGCCAGCAGCTCGGGGGCGGGACAGCAGTACAATGAGCAGTTCTTC. This translates into CASSSGAGQQYNEQFF.